The rows below give T cell receptor beta chains drawn from one sample of a study of metastatic and nonmetastatic thyroid tumors. TCRdb re-clonotyped the PCR reads via MiXCR. The table has 35,000 to 50,000 clones, 25% to 35% seen once; the top ten hold nearly 10%. The sample consisted of blood. The receptor source for this set is a male donor with papillary thyroid cancer or a benign thyroid nodule (not recorded which). Some clones in this sample may be carry-over from other donors' samples. The CDR3 runs from the conserved cysteine through the conserved F or W. D genes are given only for firm matches. Rows may omit the clone size; those that give it use once, few, many or a size class.

D	size	V	J	CDR3	DNA
NA	many	TRBV16	TRBJ1-4	CASSQVTGQLLFF	TGTGCCAGCAGCCAGGTCACCGGACAGTTACTGTTTTTT
NA	many	TRBV7-9	TRBJ2-5	CASSPGGGQETQYF	TGTGCCAGCAGTCCAGGGGGGGGTCAAGAGACCCAGTACTTC
NA	NA	TRBV2	TRBJ1-5	CASTSVEGRVIQPQHF	TGTGCCAGCACTTCTGTGGAGGGGCGCGTCATTCAGCCCCAGCATTTT
NA	NA	TRBV30	TRBJ1-4	CAWIKVSNEKLFF	TGTGCCTGGATTAAAGTGAGTAATGAAAAACTGTTTTTT
TRBD2	NA	TRBV15	TRBJ2-1	CATSRQREGVFF	TGTGCCACCAGCAGACAGCGGGAGGGGGTATTCTTC
NA	many	TRBV11-2	TRBJ2-3	CASSLMSDTQYF	TGTGCCAGCAGCTTGATGTCAGATACGCAGTATTTT
TRBD1	NA	TRBV7-9	TRBJ1-1	CASSLRTGLTDGFF	TGTGCCAGCAGCTTAAGGACAGGGTTGACTGATGGTTTCTTT
TRBD1	many	TRBV6-1	TRBJ1-3	CASRQPGGAGNTIYF	TGTGCCAGCAGACAACCAGGGGGCGCCGGAAACACCATATATTTT
TRBD1	NA	TRBV28	TRBJ1-2	CTSSSGQGPRYCYTF	TGTACCAGCAGTTCCGGACAGGGCCCCAGGTATTGCTACACCTTC
TRBD2	many	TRBV6-4	TRBJ2-3	CASSGLAGGDTQYF	TGTGCCAGCAGTGGACTAGCGGGAGGCGATACGCAGTATTTT
TRBD2	many	TRBV9	TRBJ2-1	CASSVVSGGIDEQFF	TGTGCCAGCAGCGTTGTTAGCGGGGGGATCGATGAGCAGTTCTTC
NA	many	TRBV29-1	TRBJ2-2	CSGRTGNTGELFF	TGCAGCGGGAGAACAGGGAACACCGGGGAGCTGTTTTTT
NA	many	TRBV27	TRBJ2-1	CASSFGGPHNEQFF	TGTGCCAGCAGTTTCGGCGGGCCCCACAATGAGCAGTTCTTC
NA	once	TRBV4-1	TRBJ2-5	CASSEGATQETQYF	TGCGCCAGCAGCGAAGGGGCTACCCAAGAGACCCAGTACTTC
TRBD1	few	TRBV28	TRBJ2-1	CGGGAPYNEQFF	TGTGGAGGGGGCGCACCCTACAATGAGCAGTTCTTC
NA	many	TRBV6-1	TRBJ2-7	CASNAGQRSYEQYF	TGTGCCAGCAACGCCGGACAGCGAAGCTACGAGCAGTACTTC
TRBD1	many	TRBV19	TRBJ2-1	CASSFWTGPYNEQFF	TGTGCCAGTAGTTTCTGGACAGGGCCCTACAATGAGCAGTTCTTC
NA	NA	TRBV20-1	TRBJ1-1	CSARDWTRVTEAFF	TGCAGTGCTAGAGACTGGACAAGGGTTACTGAAGCTTTCTTT
NA	few	TRBV19	TRBJ1-5	CASSQWGTQHF	TGTGCCAGTAGTCAGTGGGGGACCCAGCATTTT
TRBD1	medium-sized	TRBV20-1	TRBJ1-5	CSANAGTESQPQHF	TGCAGTGCTAATGCTGGGACAGAAAGTCAGCCCCAGCATTTT
NA	many	TRBV5-1	TRBJ1-1	CASSLDGLNTEAFF	TGCGCCAGCAGCTTGGACGGTCTGAACACTGAAGCTTTCTTT
NA	many	TRBV28	TRBJ1-2	CASREVPGRLYGYTF	TGTGCCAGCAGAGAAGTCCCGGGAAGACTATATGGCTACACCTTC
NA	many	TRBV10-3	TRBJ1-4	CAISDGREAANEKLFF	TGTGCCATCAGTGATGGCAGGGAAGCGGCTAATGAAAAACTGTTTTTT
TRBD1	few	TRBV2	TRBJ2-1	CASSGTGGANNEQFF	TGTGCCAGCAGTGGGACAGGGGGCGCGAACAATGAGCAGTTCTTC
NA	NA	TRBV12-3/TRBV12-4	TRBJ1-1	CASSPLRLVNTEAFF	TGTGCCAGCAGTCCCCTTAGGTTGGTGAACACTGAAGCTTTCTTT
TRBD1	few	TRBV6-6	TRBJ2-7	CASSYSGTVFDEQYF	TGTGCCAGCAGTTACTCTGGGACAGTTTTCGATGAGCAGTACTTC
NA	few	TRBV6-1	TRBJ1-2	CASSQHPSTNYGYTF	TGTGCCAGCAGTCAACATCCTTCGACTAACTATGGCTACACCTTC
NA	NA	TRBV6-2/TRBV6-3	TRBJ2-7	CASSYGGQYEQYF	TGTGCCAGCAGTTACGGAGGACAGTACGAGCAGTACTTC
TRBD1	once	TRBV28	TRBJ1-1	CASSLSGGSTEAFF	TGTGCAAGCAGTTTATCAGGGGGCTCCACTGAAGCTTTCTTT
NA	medium-sized	TRBV6-1	TRBJ1-1	CASNLNGLEAFF	TGTGCCAGCAATCTTAACGGTCTTGAAGCTTTCTTT
TRBD2	NA	TRBV28	TRBJ2-1	CASSLFVAGTYNEQFF	TGTGCCAGCAGTTTGTTTGTAGCGGGGACGTACAATGAGCAGTTCTTC
NA	NA	TRBV18	TRBJ2-3	CASSPIVQDRNTQYF	TGTGCCAGCTCACCAATAGTACAGGACCGAAATACGCAGTATTTT
NA	many	TRBV28	TRBJ2-7	CASSLPQIPYEQYF	TGTGCCAGCAGTTTACCCCAGATCCCCTACGAGCAGTACTTC
TRBD1	NA	TRBV28	TRBJ2-7	CASSLQGAIHRQYF	TGTGCCAGCAGTTTGCAGGGGGCAATTCATAGGCAGTACTTC
NA	many	TRBV4-1	TRBJ2-1	CASTRGFSYNEQFF	TGCGCCAGCACACGGGGGTTCTCCTACAATGAGCAGTTCTTC
NA	NA	TRBV6-1	TRBJ2-7	CASSPYGWEQYF	TGTGCCAGCAGTCCCTATGGGTGGGAACAGTACTTC
TRBD2	medium-sized	TRBV7-8	TRBJ2-7	CASSFLAGEASYEQYF	TGTGCCAGCAGCTTTCTAGCGGGAGAAGCCTCATACGAGCAGTACTTC
NA	few	TRBV28	TRBJ2-7	CASSFLLGSYEQYF	TGTGCCAGCAGTTTCTTACTAGGCTCCTACGAGCAGTACTTC
TRBD1	many	TRBV27	TRBJ2-2	CASREQGKGELFF	TGTGCCAGCAGGGAACAGGGGAAGGGGGAGCTGTTTTTT
NA	few	TRBV12-3/TRBV12-4	TRBJ2-3	CASGGTDTQYF	TGTGCCAGCGGGGGGACAGATACGCAGTATTTT
NA	NA	TRBV9	TRBJ2-1	CASTHGGAANEQFF	TGTGCCAGCACCCACGGTGGTGCAGCTAATGAGCAGTTCTTC
NA	many	TRBV19	TRBJ1-3	CASRPGNSGNTIYF	TGTGCCAGTAGGCCGGGAAACTCTGGAAACACCATATATTTT
NA	NA	TRBV27	TRBJ1-2	CASSMTGHNGYTF	TGTGCCAGCAGTATGACAGGACACAATGGCTACACCTTC
NA	many	TRBV12-3/TRBV12-4	TRBJ2-7	CASSSRGEQYF	TGTGCCAGCAGTTCCAGGGGCGAGCAGTACTTC
TRBD1	NA	TRBV7-9	TRBJ2-7	CASISQTGEWSYF	TGTGCCAGCATCTCCCAGACAGGGGAGTGGAGTTACTTC
NA	few	TRBV6-1	TRBJ1-5	CASSPLARGGGNQPQHF	TGTGCCAGCAGCCCGTTAGCTAGGGGGGGAGGCAATCAGCCCCAGCATTTT
NA	many	TRBV19	TRBJ2-5	CASSIGMGTETQYF	TGTGCCAGTAGTATCGGAATGGGAACGGAGACCCAGTACTTC
NA	NA	TRBV28	TRBJ2-7	CASSLHRPPYEQYF	TGTGCCAGCAGTTTGCACCGGCCGCCCTACGAGCAGTACTTC
NA	medium-sized	TRBV12-3/TRBV12-4	TRBJ2-7	CASRDSGWIEQYF	TGTGCCAGCAGGGACTCGGGGTGGATCGAGCAGTACTTC
TRBD2	medium-sized	TRBV12-3/TRBV12-4	TRBJ2-1	CASSLAGLAHEQFF	TGTGCCAGCAGTTTAGCCGGACTAGCGCATGAGCAGTTCTTC
NA	many	TRBV6-1	TRBJ2-3	CASSEPRDTQYF	TGTGCCAGCAGTGAACCTAGGGATACGCAGTATTTT
NA	many	TRBV20-1	TRBJ1-1	CSARDLYRMTVNTEAFF	TGCAGTGCTAGAGATCTATATCGAATGACAGTCAACACTGAAGCTTTCTTT
NA	NA	TRBV6-5	TRBJ2-6	CASSYSHSGANVLAF	TGTGCCAGCAGTTACTCACACTCTGGGGCCAACGTCCTGGCCTTC